Each of the 18 T cell receptor beta chains below was sequenced from the same sample in a study of CD8+ T cells in alopecia areata. Extraction and reverse transcription of RNA yielded cDNA as the sequencing template. Generated by immunoSEQ multiplex PCR, the TCRdb table keeps only in-frame clones and is missing some. Singletons are absent from the sample, which has about 270,000 clones. Researchers sorted pooled cutaneous lymph node cells on the basis of CD4, CD8alpha, NKG2D, NKG2ACE and other markers. The sequenced sample consisted of CD4+ T cells sorted from a lymph node. The origin of the receptors is a C3H/HeJ mouse with alopecia areata. As its MHC haplotype, the strain has H2-k.

This clone was detected many times. The genes and germline here are from mouse. The CDR3 end is not reached by the read, which stops 3 residues before it; the germline J gene fills it in. V gene TRBV13-1 combines with J gene TRBJ1-6; 8 bases line up with TRBD1. TRBJ1-6 is an open reading frame, and its role is uncertain. The CDR3 length is 15 residues. With 2 bases clipped from V and 7 bases from J, the junction kept 5 bases outside the gene matches. Germline lookup yields CDR1 NSHNY and CDR2 SYGAGN. This CDR3 reads CASSELDRGNSPLYF. The sequenced CDR3 bases are TGTGCCAGCAGTGAGCTCGACAGGGGAAATTCGCCC.

Only a few counts were recorded for this clone. The genes and germline here are from mouse. The CDR3 goes on 4 residues after the read ends, and that part is filled in from the germline J gene. The sample contains more than one DNA sequence encoding this CDR3. The chain joins TRBV19 to TRBJ2-2; 7 bases are shared with TRBD2. Germline V gives CDR1 FNHDT, CDR2 SITEND (reference sequence). CDR3 size: 15 residues. The J segment lost 3 bases and the V segment lost 2 bases, leaving 4 bases of the junction unmatched. The sequenced part of the CDR3 DNA is TGTGCCAGCAGTATTCCGGGGGGGTACACCGGG. Its translation: CASSIPGGYTG. The complete CDR3 reads CASSIPGGYTGQLYF.

The sample holds a few counts of this clone. Gene names are mouse gene names. The CDR3 is cut off 3 residues early in the read; its end comes from the germline J gene. J is TRBJ1-6 and V is TRBV13-1, with D possibly TRBD1 on 5 matching bases. TRBJ1-6 carries the ORF label, with uncertain function. Germline assignment: CDR1 NSHNY and CDR2 SYGAGN. V lost 5 bases, J lost 4 bases, and 13 bases lay in between. The CDR3 runs 15 residues. The CDR3: CASRSGGGYNSPLYF. The covered CDR3 bases are TGTGCCAGCAGGAGCGGGGGGGGGTATAATTCGCCC.

In regard to this clone: The genes are named according to mouse. The observed sequence ends 4 residues before the CDR3 terminus, with the missing tail filled in from the germline J gene. This sample includes further DNA sequences coding for the same CDR3. This chain connects TRBV29 to TRBJ2-5; D might be TRBD2 (5 bases). The CDR3 contains 14 residues. Germline V CDR1 and CDR2: MSHET, SYDVDS. V shed 0 bases and J shed 1 base, with 5 bases lying between them. The CDR3 sequence is CASSLSGDQDTQYF. CDR3 bases read: TGTGCTAGCAGTTTATCTGGGGACCAAGAC.

This clone has only a few counts. Genes here carry mouse names. The read ends 4 residues before the CDR3 terminus; that terminus is restored from the germline J gene. The chain is built from TRBV13-2 and TRBJ1-1; 9 bases fit TRBD1. V trimming: 0 bases; J trimming: 4 bases; junction bases outside the gene matches: 10. The V gene's germline CDR1 is NNHNN and CDR2 SYGAGS (reference sequence). The CDR3 runs 17 residues. The CDR3 here is CASGDARDRVVGTEVFF. The sequenced CDR3 bases are TGTGCCAGCGGTGATGCGCGGGACAGGGTGGTCGGCACA.

This clone was counted only a few times. The germline and genes are mouse ones. The read terminates 4 residues before the CDR3 end, so the remaining end is supplied by the germline J gene. This chain joins TRBV15 and TRBJ2-2; 7 positions match TRBD1. Germline V lookup: CDR1 SGHND, CDR2 FRSKSL. CDR3 size: 14 residues. V gave up 11 bases and J gave up 2 bases; unmatched junction bases: 8. The DNA read from the CDR3 is TGTGCCCTAAGAGACAGGGTCAACACCGGG. Its translation: CALRDRVNTG. The entire CDR3 sequence reads CALRDRVNTGQLYF.

This clone was recorded a few times. Genes here carry mouse names. The DNA ends 4 residues before the CDR3 does, and the rest of the CDR3 is filled in from the germline J gene. This sample also contains other DNA sequences that code for the same CDR3. The J gene is TRBJ2-1, the V gene TRBV13-1; a weak D match, TRBD1 (6 bases). V lost 6 bases and J lost 2, with 9 bases in between. The CDR3 has 13 residues. CDR1 NSHNY and CDR2 SYGAGN come from the germline V gene. Incomplete CDR3 DNA: TGTGCCAGCAAGGGACAATACTATGCT. Its translation: CASKGQYYA. The full CDR3 sequence reads CASKGQYYAEQFF.

This clone was recorded a few times. Genes here carry mouse names. The read falls 4 residues short of the CDR3 end, and the missing part is taken from the germline J gene. Other nucleotide sequences from this sample produce the same CDR3. The rearrangement joins TRBV1 to TRBJ2-2, with 8 bases identical to TRBD2. Germline V gene lookup returns CDR1 NSQYPW and CDR2 LRSPGD (reference sequence). With 3 bases clipped from V and 3 bases from J, the junction kept 0 bases outside the gene matches. This CDR3 comprises 14 residues. CDR3 in amino acids: CTCSAGGDTGQLYF. The sequenced part of the CDR3 DNA is TGCACCTGCAGTGCTGGGGGGGACACCGGG.

This clone has just a few counts. Gene names and germline match the mouse. The read is 3 residues too short to cover the CDR3 end, so that end is filled in from the germline J gene. The V gene is TRBV13-3, the J gene TRBJ1-6; 7 positions agree with TRBD1. TRBJ1-6 is an ORF, with its function uncertain. The CDR3 is 12 residues long. The germline CDR1 and CDR2 sequences are NNHDY and SYVADS. The V segment lost 9 bases and the J segment 6 bases; nucleotides outside the gene matches: 3. CDR3 sequence: CATRDSNSPLYF. CDR3 DNA, as far as it was read: TGTGCCACCCGGGACAGTAATTCGCCC.

To note about this clone: Gene names are the mouse ones. The CDR3 end is not reached by the read, which stops 4 residues before it; the germline J gene fills it in. The chain has TRBV5 and TRBJ1-1; TRBD1 matches 7 bases. This CDR3 region has 13 residues. Germline CDR1 is LGHNA and CDR2 is YNLKQL (reference sequence). The CDR3 here is CASSQTGVTEVFF. The sequenced part of the CDR3 DNA is TGTGCCAGCAGCCAAACAGGGGTTACA.

A remark on this clone: The gene names here belong to mouse. The DNA ends 4 residues before the CDR3 does, and the rest of the CDR3 is filled in from the germline J gene. V is TRBV17 and J is TRBJ2-1; D is perhaps TRBD1 (6 bases). CDR1 MNHDT and CDR2 YYDKIL come from the germline V gene. There are 16 residues in the CDR3. V dropped 2 bases and J dropped 0 bases, with 11 bases sitting between them. This CDR3 reads CASSRTRDTNYAEQFF. The covered CDR3 bases are TGTGCTAGCAGTAGAACCCGGGACACTAACTATGCT.

This clone was found a few times. These gene names are mouse names. The CDR3 end lies 4 residues beyond the end of the read and is filled in from the germline J gene. The genes are TRBV13-1 and TRBJ2-5; D unclear. Germline V lookup: CDR1 NSHNY, CDR2 SYGAGN. This CDR3 is built from 15 residues. Trimming pared 2 bases from V and 0 bases from J, leaving 10 bases between. CDR3 sequence reads: CASSDPGDNQDTQYF. The sequenced CDR3 bases are TGTGCCAGCAGTGACCCAGGAGATAACCAAGAC.

This clone was recorded at least ten times. Mouse germline and gene names are used. The read gets to within 4 residues of the CDR3 end, and the germline J gene fills in the rest. The V and J genes are TRBV14 and TRBJ2-2; D is unclear. The germline CDR1 and CDR2 sequences are SGHDT and FRDEAV. CDR3 length equals 13 residues. V was cut by 4 bases and J by 0 bases, with 4 bases left in between. The part of the CDR3 DNA that was read is TGTGCCAGCAGTACACCAAACACCGGG. It specifies CASSTPNTG. The full CDR3 is CASSTPNTGQLYF. The variable domain in full, with the rest retrieved from reference TRBV14 and TRBJ2-2, is EAGVTQSPRYAVLQEGQAVSFWCDPISGHDTLYWYQQPRDQGPQLLVYFRDEAVIDNSQLPSDRFSAVRPKGTNSTLKIQSAKQGDTATYLCASSTPNTGQLYFGEGSKLTVL.

Regarding this clone: The germline and genes are mouse ones. The CDR3 is cut off 4 residues early in the read; its end comes from the germline J gene. The chain is built from TRBV17 and TRBJ2-1; 12 nucleotides line up with TRBD1. Germline CDR1 is MNHDT and CDR2 is YYDKIL. The CDR3 runs to 15 residues. The CDR3 bases that were read are TGTGCTAGCAGCCGGGACAGGGGGCTGAGGGCT. Translated: CASSRDRGLRA. The whole CDR3 protein reads CASSRDRGLRAEQFF.

In this sample, this clone turned up a few times. Gene names and germline match the mouse. The read falls 4 residues short of the CDR3 end, and the missing part is taken from the germline J gene. The chain joins TRBV1 to TRBJ2-2; maybe TRBD1 (5 bases). Germline V gene sequence: CDR1 NSQYPW, CDR2 LRSPGD (reference sequence). V dropped 1 base and J dropped 4 bases, with 10 bases sitting between them. CDR3 size: 15 residues. CDR3 DNA, as far as it was read: TGCACCTGCAGTGCAGCAGGGATCGGCACCGGG. It yields the protein CTCSAAGIGTG. The whole CDR3 is CTCSAAGIGTGQLYF.

This clone was counted only a few times. Genes and germline come from the mouse. Read data end 4 residues before the CDR3 end; the end is taken from the germline J gene. Other nucleotide sequences from this sample produce the same CDR3. The chain couples TRBV1 to TRBJ2-7; D might be TRBD2 (5 bases). The CDR3 runs to 13 residues. CDR1 NSQYPW and CDR2 LRSPGD come from the germline V gene (reference sequence). Trimming took off 5 bases at V and 0 bases at J, with 8 bases between the two ends. CDR3 amino acids: CTCSPGSSYEQYF. The sequenced CDR3 bases are TGCACCTGCAGTCCTGGGAGCTCCTAT. Filled out from reference TRBV1 and TRBJ2-7, the complete variable domain reads VTLLEQNPRWRLVPRGQAVNLRCILKNSQYPWMSWYQQDLQKQLQWLFTLRSPGDKEVKSLPGADYLATRVTDTELRLQVANMSQGRTLYCTCSPGSSYEQYFGPGTRLTVL.

At least ten counts were recorded for this clone. Gene and germline names: mouse. The CDR3 end lies 4 residues beyond the end of the read and is filled in from the germline J gene. The sample has other DNA sequences that encode this CDR3 too. The gene calls are TRBV1 and TRBJ2-5, with TRBD2 identical over 10 bases. Germline values: CDR1 NSQYPW, CDR2 LRSPGD (reference sequence). The length of the CDR3 is 14 residues. CDR3 DNA (partial): TGCACCTGCAGTGCAGGACTGGGGGGAGAC. Its translation: CTCSAGLGGD. The CDR3 in its entirety is CTCSAGLGGDTQYF.

This clone was seen a handful of times. The listed genes are named as in mouse. The read falls 4 residues short of the CDR3 end, and the missing part is taken from the germline J gene. Other DNA sequences within the sample encode an identical CDR3. The genes are TRBV31 and TRBJ2-5; the match to TRBD2 covers 7 bases. The trim removed 0 bases at V and 1 base at J, leaving 1 base unmatched. CDR3 length: 14 residues. CDR1 and CDR2 from the germline V gene are GKSSPN and SITVG. CDR3 bases read: TGTGCCTGGAGTCTGGGGGGGGACCAAGAC. Its protein is CAWSLGGDQD. The full-length CDR3 reads as CAWSLGGDQDTQYF.